One and the same sample provided the 20 T cell receptor beta chains below, sequenced in a study of technical replicates of blood from several donors. Clones were read by immunoSEQ multiplex PCR, and TCRdb kept only the in-frame ones, dropping some. The sample contains about 70,000 clones, approximately 96% of which appear only once. Input material: T cells isolated from PBMCs. These receptors all come from a human donor in good health.

This chain uses TRBV25-1 with TRBJ1-1, with 8 bases matching TRBD1. This CDR3 has 14 residues. The V segment lost 2 bases and the J segment 4 bases; nucleotides outside the gene matches: 3. Germline-derived CDR1 and CDR2 are MGHDK and SYGVNS. The CDR3 is CASSERQGSTEAFF. The CDR3 DNA follows: TGTGCCAGCAGTGAAAGACAGGGGTCCACTGAAGCTTTCTTT.

Only one count was recorded for this clone. The V call is TRBV30, the J call TRBJ2-5, with D tentatively TRBD2 (5 bases). This CDR3 has 13 residues. Germline CDR1 reads GTSNPN; CDR2 reads SVGIG (reference sequence). Deletions cut 2 bases from V and 3 bases from J, with 10 bases between. The CDR3 DNA follows: TGTGCCTGGAGTCGGGATCGCAAAGAGACCCAGTACTTC. Encoded protein: CAWSRDRKETQYF. Based on the CDR3 plus reference TRBV30 and TRBJ2-5, the full variable domain is SQTIHQWPATLVQPVGSPLSLECTVEGTSNPNLYWYRQAAGRGLQLLFYSVGIGQISSEVPQNLSASRPQDRQFILSSKKLLLSDSGFYLCAWSRDRKETQYFGPGTRLLVL.

This clone was found once. The rearrangement links TRBV9 to TRBJ1-1; D uncertain. CDR1 and CDR2 (germline): SGDLS, YYNGEE. V lost 3 bases and J 1 base, leaving 13 bases between the germline ends. This CDR3 is built from 15 residues. The CDR3: CASSGGGMGNTEAFF. The CDR3 nucleotides read TGTGCCAGCAGCGGAGGCGGGATGGGGAACACTGAAGCTTTCTTT.

J is TRBJ1-1 and V is TRBV6-1, with D possibly being TRBD1 (5 bases). This CDR3 comprises 15 residues. Germline assignment: CDR1 MNHNS and CDR2 SASEGT. Between the trimmed V and J ends, which lost 4 bases and 4 bases, there was a span of 16 bases. CDR3 in DNA: TGTGCCAGCAGTGGGAAGGGGTGGTTGAGCACTGAAGCTTTCTTT. This encodes CASSGKGWLSTEAFF.

This chain links TRBV20-1 with TRBJ1-1; D remains unclear. Germline V CDR1 and CDR2: DFQATT, SNEGSKA (reference sequence). V was cut by 2 bases and J by 1 base, with 2 bases left in between. There are 11 residues in the CDR3. The DNA of the CDR3 is TGCAGTGCTAGACAGAACACTGAAGCTTTCTTT. Its translation: CSARQNTEAFF.

The chain joins TRBV6-1 to TRBJ1-2; possibly TRBD1 for D (6 bases). This CDR3 is 14 amino acids long. Germline V gives CDR1 MNHNS, CDR2 SASEGT. Deletions cut 7 bases from V and 4 bases from J, with 16 bases between. CDR3 residues: CASTPDRNLYGYTF. The CDR3 coding sequence is TGTGCCAGCACTCCGGACAGAAACCTCTATGGCTACACCTTC.

The chain carries TRBV5-1 and TRBJ1-4, with a tentative D call TRBD1 (5 bases). The V gene lost 0 bases and the J gene lost 0 bases, with 12 bases spanning the gap. The CDR3 runs to 17 residues. Germline V lookup: CDR1 SGHRS, CDR2 YFSETQ. The chain's CDR3 is CASSLDWGGSTNEKLFF. CDR3 coding DNA: TGCGCCAGCAGCTTGGATTGGGGGGGATCAACTAATGAAAAACTGTTTTTT. Full variable domain (rest looked up from reference TRBV5-1 and TRBJ1-4): KAGVTQTPRYLIKTRGQQVTLSCSPISGHRSVSWYQQTPGQGLQFLFEYFSETQRNKGNFPGRFSGRQFSNSRSEMNVSTLELGDSALYLCASSLDWGGSTNEKLFFGSGTQLSVL.

The chain carries TRBV28 and TRBJ1-1; possibly TRBD1 for D (6 bases). Deletions cut 4 bases from V and 7 bases from J, with 13 bases between. Germline CDR1 MDHEN, CDR2 SYDVKM. This CDR3 has 13 amino acids. The CDR3 DNA follows: TGTGCCAGCAGTTCTCAGGGGAGGGGTGAAGCTTTCTTT. Translation gives CASSSQGRGEAFF.

The rearrangement uses TRBV11-1 and TRBJ2-5; D is possibly TRBD2 (6 bases). Germline lookup yields CDR1 SGHAT and CDR2 FQDESV (reference sequence). V gave up 3 bases and J gave up 4 bases, with 12 bases separating them. The CDR3 runs to 14 residues. The CDR3 DNA follows: TGTGCCAGCAGCTTTGAAGCGGGTTCAGAGACCCAGTACTTC. Amino acids: CASSFEAGSETQYF.

This rearrangement joins TRBV5-4 to TRBJ2-2, with D possibly being TRBD1 (6 bases). The CDR3 totals 16 residues. Trimming took off 1 base at V and 5 bases at J, with 15 bases between the two ends. Germline loops: CDR1 SGHNT, CDR2 YYREEE (reference sequence). CDR3 nucleotides: TGTGCCAGCAGCTTGACTAGGTTAGGGGGAACCGGGGAGCTGTTTTTT. Its translation is CASSLTRLGGTGELFF.

V is TRBV11-2 and J is TRBJ2-1, with D maybe TRBD1 (6 bases). The V and J ends lost 10 bases and 6 bases respectively, with 22 bases between them. Germline values: CDR1 SGHAT, CDR2 FQNNGV. CDR3 length: 15 residues. The CDR3 is CATEPITGYANEQFF. The DNA of the CDR3 is TGTGCCACCGAGCCCATCACAGGGTACGCCAATGAGCAGTTCTTC.

The chain recombines TRBV7-6 with TRBJ1-6; TRBD1 matches 7 bases. Per germline, CDR1 SGHVS and CDR2 FNYEAQ. The CDR3 length is 16 residues. The V segment lost 4 bases and the J segment 8 bases; nucleotides outside the gene matches: 11. CDR3 sequence (DNA): TGTGCCAGCAGCTCAACAGGGGCCGTAATCGATTCACCCCTCCACTTT. Translated, it gives CASSSTGAVIDSPLHF.

J is TRBJ1-5 and V is TRBV6-5, with unresolved D. The CDR3 covers 15 residues. Germline values: CDR1 MNHEY, CDR2 SVGAGI. Trimming cost V 0 bases and J 1 base, with 7 bases left between them. The DNA of the CDR3 is TGTGCCAGCAGTTACTCATCCCAAAGCAATCAGCCCCAGCATTTT. This codes for CASSYSSQSNQPQHF.

This sequence joins TRBV4-1 and TRBJ1-5; 9 bases fit TRBD1. The CDR3 has 16 amino acids. The V and J ends lost 2 bases and 5 bases, in that order; junction bases with no gene match: 7. CDR1 and CDR2 (germline): MGHRA, YSYEKL. CDR3 loop: CASSQPGQGGHQPQHF. CDR3 sequence (DNA): TGCGCCAGCAGCCAACCGGGACAGGGAGGCCATCAGCCCCAGCATTTT.

The chain links TRBV19 to TRBJ2-2; D remains ambiguous. The CDR3 is 12 amino acids. Germline values: CDR1 LNHDA, CDR2 SQIVND (reference sequence). Trimming pared 10 bases from V and 5 bases from J, leaving 11 bases between. CDR3: CAIPTGTGELFF. The CDR3 DNA reads as TGTGCCATCCCCACGGGTACCGGGGAGCTGTTTTTT.

The V and J genes are TRBV12-5 and TRBJ2-1; TRBD2 aligns across 9 bases. After removal of 7 bases from V and 6 bases from J, the junction contained 4 bases not matched to a gene. Germline V gives CDR1 LGHNT, CDR2 FRNRAP. This CDR3 comprises 13 residues. The CDR3 spells CASAQGLANEQFF. CDR3 coding DNA: TGTGCTAGTGCCCAGGGACTAGCCAATGAGCAGTTCTTC. Complete variable domain (other parts from reference TRBV12-5 and TRBJ2-1): DARVTQTPRHKVTEMGQEVTMRCQPILGHNTVFWYRQTMMQGLELLAYFRNRAPLDDSGMPKDRFSAEMPDATLATLKIQPSEPRDSAVYFCASAQGLANEQFFGPGTRLTVL.

The chain joins TRBV4-1 to TRBJ1-1; D possibly corresponds to TRBD1 (6 bases). The CDR3 totals 15 residues. In germline, CDR1 is MGHRA, CDR2 YSYEKL. Trimming shortened V by 0 bases and J by 5 bases, and 13 bases separated the two germline ends. CDR3 in amino acids: CASSQDAQGNTEAFF. CDR3 nucleotide sequence: TGCGCCAGCAGCCAAGACGCCCAGGGGAATACTGAAGCTTTCTTT.

This chain joins TRBV2 and TRBJ2-1; the D is unclear. There are 15 residues in the CDR3. With 4 bases removed from V and 0 bases from J, the gap between germline ends came to 10 bases. CDR1 is SNHLY and CDR2 is FYNNEI in the germline V gene. The CDR3 here is CASSVEASSYNEQFF. The CDR3 nucleotides read TGTGCCAGCAGTGTAGAGGCCAGCTCCTACAATGAGCAGTTCTTC.

This chain joins TRBV23-1 and TRBJ1-2; 7 bases fit TRBD1. TRBV23-1 is flagged as an ORF with uncertain function. The V segment lost 0 bases and the J segment 5 bases; nucleotides outside the gene matches: 12. The CDR3 runs 17 residues. CDR3 amino acids: CASSQSSVGQADYGYTF. CDR3 in DNA: TGCGCCAGCAGTCAATCCTCCGTCGGACAGGCCGATTATGGCTACACCTTC.

The J gene is TRBJ2-3, the V gene TRBV28; tentatively, D is TRBD1 (7 bases). V was trimmed by 5 bases and J by 4 bases, leaving 22 bases between them. Germline V gene data show CDR1 as MDHEN and CDR2 as SYDVKM. The CDR3 has 17 residues. The CDR3 nucleotides read TGTGCCAGCAGTCCCGGTGAGCAGGGGGGCGGTGCAGATACGCAGTATTTT. Protein product: CASSPGEQGGGADTQYF.